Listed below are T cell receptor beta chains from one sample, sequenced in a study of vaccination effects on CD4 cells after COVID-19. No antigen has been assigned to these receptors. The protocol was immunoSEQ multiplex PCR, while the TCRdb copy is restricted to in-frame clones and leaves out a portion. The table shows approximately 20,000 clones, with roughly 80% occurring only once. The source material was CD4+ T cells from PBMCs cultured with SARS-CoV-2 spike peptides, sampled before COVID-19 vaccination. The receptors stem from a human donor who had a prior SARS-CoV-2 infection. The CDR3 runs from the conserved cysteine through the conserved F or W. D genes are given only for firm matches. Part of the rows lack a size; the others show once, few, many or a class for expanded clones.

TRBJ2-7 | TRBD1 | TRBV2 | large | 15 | CASKVATGPGGEQYF | TGTGCCAGCAAAGTGGCGACAGGGCCCGGTGGAGAGCAGTACTTC
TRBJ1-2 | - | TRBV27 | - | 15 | CASSPGDGGGRGYTF | TGTGCCAGCAGTCCCGGGGATGGGGGGGGACGAGGCTACACCTTC
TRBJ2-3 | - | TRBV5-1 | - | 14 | CASSTGRNTDTQYF | TGCGCCAGCAGCACGGGACGGAACACAGATACGCAGTATTTT
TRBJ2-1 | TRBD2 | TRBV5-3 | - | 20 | CARSLLAGGLPDGSYNEQFF | TGTGCCAGAAGCCTTCTAGCGGGGGGGTTGCCGGATGGGTCCTACAATGAGCAGTTCTTC
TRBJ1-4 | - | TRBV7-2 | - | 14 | CASSLDGSKWKLFF | TGTGCCAGCAGCTTAGACGGGTCAAAATGGAAACTGTTTTTT
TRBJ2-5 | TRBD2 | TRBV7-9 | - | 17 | CASSHGLAGHLGETQYF | TGTGCCAGCAGCCACGGACTAGCGGGACATTTAGGAGAGACCCAGTACTTC
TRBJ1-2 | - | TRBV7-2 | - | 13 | CASSLVLIGGYTF | TGTGCCAGCAGCTTAGTTCTCATAGGTGGCTACACCTTC
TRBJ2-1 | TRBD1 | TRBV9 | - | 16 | CASSPRTGTSYNEQFF | TGTGCCAGCAGCCCCCGGACAGGGACCTCCTACAATGAGCAGTTCTTC
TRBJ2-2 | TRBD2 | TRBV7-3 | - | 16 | CASSYTSAYGTGELFF | TGTGCCAGCAGCTATACTAGCGCATACGGGACCGGGGAGCTGTTTTTT
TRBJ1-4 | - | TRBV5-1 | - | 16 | CASSPRGTLKNEKLFF | TGCGCCAGCAGCCCTAGAGGGACACTTAAGAATGAAAAACTGTTTTTT
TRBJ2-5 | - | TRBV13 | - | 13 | CASSLGVQETQYF | TGTGCCAGCAGCCTAGGGGTGCAAGAGACCCAGTACTTC
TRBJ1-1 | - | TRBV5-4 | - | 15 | CASSLPDNRNTEAFF | TGTGCCAGCAGCTTGCCGGACAACAGAAACACTGAAGCTTTCTTT
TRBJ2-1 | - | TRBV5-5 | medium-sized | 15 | CASSLEVGGYNEQFF | TGTGCCAGCAGCTTGGAAGTGGGGGGATACAATGAGCAGTTCTTC
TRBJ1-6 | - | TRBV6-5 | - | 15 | CASWTGSSYNSPLHF | TGTGCCAGCTGGACGGGAAGCTCCTATAATTCACCCCTCCACTTT
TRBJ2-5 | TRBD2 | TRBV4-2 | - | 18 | CASSPGLAGNLYQETQYF | TGTGCCAGCAGCCCTGGACTAGCGGGAAATCTGTACCAAGAGACCCAGTACTTC
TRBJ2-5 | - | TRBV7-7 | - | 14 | CASSPRPSQETQYF | TGTGCTAGCAGCCCACGTCCTAGCCAAGAGACCCAGTACTTC
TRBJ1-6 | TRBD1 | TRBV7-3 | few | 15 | CASSLLGGGNSPLHF | TGTGCCAGCAGCTTACTAGGGGGCGGTAATTCACCCCTCCACTTT
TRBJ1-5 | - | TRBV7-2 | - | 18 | CASSLVIVSAGSNQPQHF | TGTGCCAGCAGCTTAGTTATTGTATCAGCGGGGAGCAATCAGCCCCAGCATTTT
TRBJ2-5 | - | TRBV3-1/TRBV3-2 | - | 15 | CASSQGLAGSETQYF | TGTGCCAGCAGCCAAGGGCTGGCGGGGTCGGAGACCCAGTACTTC
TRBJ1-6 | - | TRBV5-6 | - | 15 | CASSQWRGELSPLHF | TGTGCCAGCAGCCAATGGAGGGGGGAGCTTTCACCCCTCCACTTT
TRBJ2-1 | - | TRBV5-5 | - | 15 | CASSLESGLNNEQFF | TGTGCCAGCAGCTTGGAGTCAGGACTAAACAATGAGCAGTTCTTC
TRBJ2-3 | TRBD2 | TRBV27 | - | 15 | CASSPETSGRDTQYF | TGTGCCAGCAGCCCGGAGACTAGCGGGAGAGATACGCAGTATTTT
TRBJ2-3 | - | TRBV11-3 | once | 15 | CASSLGGDSTDTQYF | TGTGCCAGCAGCTTAGGCGGGGATAGCACAGATACGCAGTATTTT
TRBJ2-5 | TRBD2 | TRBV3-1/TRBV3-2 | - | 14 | CASSGSGGSETQYF | TGTGCCAGCAGCGGTAGCGGGGGGTCGGAGACCCAGTACTTC
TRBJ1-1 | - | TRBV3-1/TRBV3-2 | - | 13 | CASSPWAEGEAFF | TGTGCCAGCAGCCCTTGGGCAGAGGGCGAAGCTTTCTTT
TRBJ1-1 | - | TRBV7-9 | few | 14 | CASSSRADGPEAFF | TGTGCCAGCAGTTCACGAGCGGACGGCCCTGAAGCTTTCTTT
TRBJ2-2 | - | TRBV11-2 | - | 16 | CASSLGASVNTGELFF | TGTGCCAGCAGCTTAGGGGCTAGCGTTAACACCGGGGAGCTGTTTTTT
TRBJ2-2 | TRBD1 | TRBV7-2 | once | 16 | CASSRWGRGPTGELFF | TGTGCCAGCTCCAGGTGGGGCAGGGGGCCCACCGGGGAGCTGTTTTTT
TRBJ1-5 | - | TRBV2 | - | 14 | CASSGGLGNQPQHF | TGTGCCAGCAGTGGGGGTTTGGGGAATCAGCCCCAGCATTTT
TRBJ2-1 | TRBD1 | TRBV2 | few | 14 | CAIRDRRGYNEQFF | TGTGCCATCAGGGATCGCAGGGGGTACAATGAGCAGTTCTTC
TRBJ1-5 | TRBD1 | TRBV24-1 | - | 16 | CATSDSRDRDYQPQHF | TGTGCCACCAGTGATTCACGGGACAGGGATTATCAGCCCCAGCATTTT
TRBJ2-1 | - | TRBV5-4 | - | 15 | CASSAGQLSYNEQFF | TGTGCCAGCAGCGCGGGACAGCTCTCCTACAATGAGCAGTTCTTC
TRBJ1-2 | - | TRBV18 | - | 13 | CASSPLGLDGYTF | TGTGCCAGCTCACCACTGGGCTTGGATGGCTACACCTTC
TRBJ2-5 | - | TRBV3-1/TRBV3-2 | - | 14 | CASSQLGGQETQYF | TGTGCCAGCAGCCAACTCGGGGGCCAAGAGACCCAGTACTTC
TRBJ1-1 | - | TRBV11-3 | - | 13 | CASSLVWNTEAFF | TGTGCCAGCAGCTTAGTATGGAACACTGAAGCTTTCTTT
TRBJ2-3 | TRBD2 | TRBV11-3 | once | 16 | CASSPTLGLAADTQYF | TGTGCCAGCAGTCCGACTTTGGGACTAGCAGCCGATACGCAGTATTTT
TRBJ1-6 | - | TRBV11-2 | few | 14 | CASSFRGRNSPLHF | TGTGCCAGCAGCTTTCGAGGAAGGAATTCACCCCTCCACTTT
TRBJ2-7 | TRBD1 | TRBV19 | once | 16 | CASSVIGGQGVGEQYF | TGTGCCAGTAGTGTAATCGGGGGACAGGGGGTCGGAGAGCAGTACTTC
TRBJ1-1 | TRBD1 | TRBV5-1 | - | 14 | CASSLDRGGTEAFF | TGCGCCAGCAGCCTAGACAGGGGGGGCACTGAAGCTTTCTTT
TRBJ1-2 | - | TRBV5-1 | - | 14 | CASSPAQTNYGYTF | TGCGCCAGCAGCCCCGCGCAGACTAACTATGGCTACACCTTC
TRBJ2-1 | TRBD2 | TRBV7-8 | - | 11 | CASSRGDEQFF | TGTGCCAGCAGCCGGGGGGATGAGCAGTTCTTC
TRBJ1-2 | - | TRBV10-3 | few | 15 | CAISETRGSNYGYTF | TGTGCCATCAGTGAGACCAGGGGCTCTAACTATGGCTACACCTTC
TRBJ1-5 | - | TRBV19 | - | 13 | CASSIDRAQPQHF | TGTGCCAGTAGTATAGATCGGGCCCAGCCCCAGCATTTT
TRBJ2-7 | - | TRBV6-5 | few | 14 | CASSYSANSYEQYF | TGTGCCAGCAGTTACTCGGCCAACTCCTACGAGCAGTACTTC
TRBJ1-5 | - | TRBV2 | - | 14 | CASSEQGPDQPQHF | TGTGCCAGCAGTGAACAGGGTCCGGATCAGCCCCAGCATTTT
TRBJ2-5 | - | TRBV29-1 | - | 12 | CSVGNPQETQYF | TGCAGCGTGGGTAATCCTCAAGAGACCCAGTACTTC
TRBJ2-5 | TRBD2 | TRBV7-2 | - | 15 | CASSSITSGKETQYF | TGTGCCAGCAGCAGCATCACTAGCGGGAAAGAGACCCAGTACTTC
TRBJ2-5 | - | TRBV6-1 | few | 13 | CASSESIAETQYF | TGTGCCAGCAGTGAGAGTATCGCGGAGACCCAGTACTTC